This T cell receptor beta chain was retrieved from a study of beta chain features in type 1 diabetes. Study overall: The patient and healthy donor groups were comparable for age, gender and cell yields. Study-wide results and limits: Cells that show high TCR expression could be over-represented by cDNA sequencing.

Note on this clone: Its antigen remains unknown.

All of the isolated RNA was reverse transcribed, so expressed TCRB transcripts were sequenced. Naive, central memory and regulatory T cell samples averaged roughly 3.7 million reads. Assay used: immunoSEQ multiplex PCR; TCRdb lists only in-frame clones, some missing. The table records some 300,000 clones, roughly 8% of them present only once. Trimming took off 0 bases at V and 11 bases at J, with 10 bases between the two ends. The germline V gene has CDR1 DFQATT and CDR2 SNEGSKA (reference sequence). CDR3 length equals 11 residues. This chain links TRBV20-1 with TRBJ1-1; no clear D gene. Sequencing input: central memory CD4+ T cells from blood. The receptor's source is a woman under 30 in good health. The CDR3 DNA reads TGCAGTGCTAGAGAAAGGGAATGGGCTTTCTTT. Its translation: CSAREREWAFF.